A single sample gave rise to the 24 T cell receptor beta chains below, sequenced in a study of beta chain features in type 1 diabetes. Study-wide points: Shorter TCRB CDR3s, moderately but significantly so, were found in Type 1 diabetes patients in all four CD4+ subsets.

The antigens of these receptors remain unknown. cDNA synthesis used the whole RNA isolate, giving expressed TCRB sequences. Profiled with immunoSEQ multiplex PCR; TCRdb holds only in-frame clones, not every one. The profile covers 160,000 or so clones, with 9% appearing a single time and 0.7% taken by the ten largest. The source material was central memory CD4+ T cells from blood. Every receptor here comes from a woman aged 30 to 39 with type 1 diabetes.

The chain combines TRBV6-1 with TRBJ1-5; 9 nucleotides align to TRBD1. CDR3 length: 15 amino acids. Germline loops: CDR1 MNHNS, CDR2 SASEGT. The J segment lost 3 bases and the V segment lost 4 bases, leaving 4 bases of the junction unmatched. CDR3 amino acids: CASSVDRGTNQPQHF. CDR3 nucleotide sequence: TGTGCCAGCAGTGTCGACAGGGGGACCAATCAGCCCCAGCATTTT.

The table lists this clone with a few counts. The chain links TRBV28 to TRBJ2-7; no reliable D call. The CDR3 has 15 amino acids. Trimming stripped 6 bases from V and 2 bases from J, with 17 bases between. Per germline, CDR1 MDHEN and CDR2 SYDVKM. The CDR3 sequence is CASSPYTESTYEQYF. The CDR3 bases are TGTGCCAGCAGCCCTTACACAGAATCCACCTACGAGCAGTACTTC.

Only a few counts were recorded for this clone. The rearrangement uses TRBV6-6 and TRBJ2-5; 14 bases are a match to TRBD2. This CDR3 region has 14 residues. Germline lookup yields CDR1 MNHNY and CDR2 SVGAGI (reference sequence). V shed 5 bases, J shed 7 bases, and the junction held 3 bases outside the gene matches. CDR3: CASSPTSGGGTQYF. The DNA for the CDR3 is TGTGCCAGCAGTCCGACTAGCGGGGGGGGGACCCAGTACTTC.

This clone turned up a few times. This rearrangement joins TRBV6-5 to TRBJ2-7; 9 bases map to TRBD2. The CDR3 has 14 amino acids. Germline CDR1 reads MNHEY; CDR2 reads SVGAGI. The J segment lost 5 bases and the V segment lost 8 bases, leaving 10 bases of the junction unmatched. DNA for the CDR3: TGTGCCAGCTGCACATCCGGGACTAGCAACGAGCAGTACTTC. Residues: CASCTSGTSNEQYF.

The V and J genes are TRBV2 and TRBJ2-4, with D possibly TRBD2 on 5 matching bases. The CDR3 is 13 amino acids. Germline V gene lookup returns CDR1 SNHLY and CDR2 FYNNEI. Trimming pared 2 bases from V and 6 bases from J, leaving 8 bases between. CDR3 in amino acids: CASSETRVNIQYF. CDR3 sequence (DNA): TGTGCCAGCAGTGAAACGCGGGTAAACATTCAGTACTTC.

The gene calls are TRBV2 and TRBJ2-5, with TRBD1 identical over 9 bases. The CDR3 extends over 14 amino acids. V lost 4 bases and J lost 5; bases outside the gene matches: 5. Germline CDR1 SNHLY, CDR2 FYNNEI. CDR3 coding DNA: TGTGCCAGCAGTGTGGGACAGGGAGGCGAGACCCAGTACTTC. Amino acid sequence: CASSVGQGGETQYF.

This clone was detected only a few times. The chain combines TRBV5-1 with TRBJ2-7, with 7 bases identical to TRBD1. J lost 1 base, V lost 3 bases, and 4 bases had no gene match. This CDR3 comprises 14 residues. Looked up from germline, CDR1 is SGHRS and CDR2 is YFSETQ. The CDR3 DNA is TGCGCCAGCAGCTGGATGACAGGGTCCTACGAGCAGTACTTC. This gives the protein CASSWMTGSYEQYF.

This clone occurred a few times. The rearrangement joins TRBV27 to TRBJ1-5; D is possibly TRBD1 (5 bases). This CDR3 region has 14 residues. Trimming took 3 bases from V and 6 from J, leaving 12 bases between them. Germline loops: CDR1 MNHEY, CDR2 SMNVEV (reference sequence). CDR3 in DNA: TGTGCCAGCAGTTTTATGGGGGACTCTCAGCCCCAGCATTTT. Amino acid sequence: CASSFMGDSQPQHF.

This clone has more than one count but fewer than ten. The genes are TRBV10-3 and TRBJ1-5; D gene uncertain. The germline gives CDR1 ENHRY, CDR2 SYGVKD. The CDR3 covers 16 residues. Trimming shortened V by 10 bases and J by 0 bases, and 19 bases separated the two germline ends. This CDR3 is CATVEGGSLSNQPQHF. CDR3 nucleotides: TGTGCCACCGTAGAGGGTGGCAGCCTTAGCAATCAGCCCCAGCATTTT.

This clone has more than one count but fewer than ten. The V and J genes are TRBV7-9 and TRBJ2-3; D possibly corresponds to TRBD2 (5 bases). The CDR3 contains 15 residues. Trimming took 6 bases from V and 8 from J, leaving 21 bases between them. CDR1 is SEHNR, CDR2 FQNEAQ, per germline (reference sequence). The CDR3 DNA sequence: TGTGCCAGCAGTCTACTGGGTAGCGCCGTGGGTACGCAGTATTTT. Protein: CASSLLGSAVGTQYF.

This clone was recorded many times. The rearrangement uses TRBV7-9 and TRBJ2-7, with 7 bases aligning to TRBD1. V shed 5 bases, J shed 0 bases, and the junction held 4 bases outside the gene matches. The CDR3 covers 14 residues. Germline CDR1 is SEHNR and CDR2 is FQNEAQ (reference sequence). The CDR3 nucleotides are TGTGCCAGCAGCCTCAGACAGGGCTCCTACGAGCAGTACTTC. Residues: CASSLRQGSYEQYF. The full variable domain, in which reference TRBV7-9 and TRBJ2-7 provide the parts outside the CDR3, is DTGVSQNPRHKITKRGQNVTFRCDPISEHNRLYWYRQTLGQGPEFLTYFQNEAQLEKSRLLSDRFSAERPKGSFSTLEIQRTEQGDSAMYLCASSLRQGSYEQYFGPGTRLTVT.

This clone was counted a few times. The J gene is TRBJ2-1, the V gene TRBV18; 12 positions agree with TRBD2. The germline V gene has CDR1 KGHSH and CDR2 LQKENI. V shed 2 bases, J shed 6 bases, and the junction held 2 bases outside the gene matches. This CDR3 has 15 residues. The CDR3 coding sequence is TGTGCCAGCTCACCAGGACTAGCGGGACTCAATGAGCAGTTCTTC. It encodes CASSPGLAGLNEQFF.

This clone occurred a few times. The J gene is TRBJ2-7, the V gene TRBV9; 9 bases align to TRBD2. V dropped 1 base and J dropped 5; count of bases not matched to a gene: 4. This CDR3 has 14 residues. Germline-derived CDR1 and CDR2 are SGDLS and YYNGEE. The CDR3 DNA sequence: TGTGCCAGCAGCGTAAGTGCGGGAGGGCACGAGCAGTACTTC. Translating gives CASSVSAGGHEQYF.

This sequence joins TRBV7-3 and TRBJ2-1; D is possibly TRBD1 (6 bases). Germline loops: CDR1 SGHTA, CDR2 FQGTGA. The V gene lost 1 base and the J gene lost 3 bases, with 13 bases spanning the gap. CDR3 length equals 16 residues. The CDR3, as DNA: TGTGCCAGCAGCTTAAGGTCGACAGGTAGCTACAATGAGCAGTTCTTC. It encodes CASSLRSTGSYNEQFF.

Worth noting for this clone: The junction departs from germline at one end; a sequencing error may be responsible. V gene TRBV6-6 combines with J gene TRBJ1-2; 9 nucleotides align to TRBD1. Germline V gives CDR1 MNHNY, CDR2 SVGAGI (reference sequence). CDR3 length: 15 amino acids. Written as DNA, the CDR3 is TGTGCCAGCAATTACGGGGACAGGGAAATCTATGGCTACACCTTC. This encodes CASNYGDREIYGYTF.

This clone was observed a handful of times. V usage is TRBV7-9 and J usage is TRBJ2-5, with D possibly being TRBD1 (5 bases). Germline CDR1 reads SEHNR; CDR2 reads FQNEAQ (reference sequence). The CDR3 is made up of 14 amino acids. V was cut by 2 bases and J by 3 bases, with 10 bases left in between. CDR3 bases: TGTGCCAGCAGCTTAAATGCAGGGAAAGAGACCCAGTACTTC. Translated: CASSLNAGKETQYF.

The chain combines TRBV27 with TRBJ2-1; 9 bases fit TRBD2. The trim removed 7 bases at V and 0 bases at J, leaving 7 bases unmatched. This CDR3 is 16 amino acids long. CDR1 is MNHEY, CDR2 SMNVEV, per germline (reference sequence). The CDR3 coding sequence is TGTGCCAGCACCTTTAGGCGGGGGGGCTCCTACAATGAGCAGTTCTTC. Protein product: CASTFRRGGSYNEQFF.

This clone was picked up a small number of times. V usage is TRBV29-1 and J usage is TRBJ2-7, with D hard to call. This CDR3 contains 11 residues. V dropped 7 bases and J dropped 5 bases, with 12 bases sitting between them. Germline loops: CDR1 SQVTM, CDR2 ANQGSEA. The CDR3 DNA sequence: TGCAGCGCACGGTCGGGTCACGAGCAGTACTTC. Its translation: CSARSGHEQYF.

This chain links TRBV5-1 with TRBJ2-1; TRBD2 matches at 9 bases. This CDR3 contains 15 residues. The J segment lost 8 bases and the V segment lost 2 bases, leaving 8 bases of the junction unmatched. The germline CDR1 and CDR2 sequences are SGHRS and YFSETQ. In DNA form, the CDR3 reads TGCGCCAGCAGCTTCCACCCCGGGACTAGCTATGAGCAGTTCTTC. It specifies CASSFHPGTSYEQFF. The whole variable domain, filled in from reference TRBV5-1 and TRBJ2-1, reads KAGVTQTPRYLIKTRGQQVTLSCSPISGHRSVSWYQQTPGQGLQFLFEYFSETQRNKGNFPGRFSGRQFSNSRSEMNVSTLELGDSALYLCASSFHPGTSYEQFFGPGTRLTVL.

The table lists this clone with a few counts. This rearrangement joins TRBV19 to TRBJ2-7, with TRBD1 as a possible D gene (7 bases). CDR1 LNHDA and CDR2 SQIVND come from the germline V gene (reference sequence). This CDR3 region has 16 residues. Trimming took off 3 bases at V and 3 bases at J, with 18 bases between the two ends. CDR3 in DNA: TGTGCCAGTAGTATCTTCGGAGGGGGCGGTTACTACGAGCAGTACTTC. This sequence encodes CASSIFGGGGYYEQYF.

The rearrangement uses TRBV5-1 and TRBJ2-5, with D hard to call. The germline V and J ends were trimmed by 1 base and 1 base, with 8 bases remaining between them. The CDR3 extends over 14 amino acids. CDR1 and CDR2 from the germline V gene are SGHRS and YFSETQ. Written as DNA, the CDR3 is TGCGCCAGCAGCTTGAGCTTTCGCCAAGAGACCCAGTACTTC. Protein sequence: CASSLSFRQETQYF.

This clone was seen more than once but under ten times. In nucleotides, the CDR3 is TGTGCCAGCAGCTTAATTTCCGAGCACACCGGGGAGCTGTTTTTT. This encodes CASSLISEHTGELFF. The chain uses TRBV11-3 and TRBJ2-2; D gene unclear. This CDR3 comprises 15 residues. With 2 bases removed from V and 3 bases from J, the gap between germline ends came to 10 bases. Germline values: CDR1 SGHNT, CDR2 YENEEA.

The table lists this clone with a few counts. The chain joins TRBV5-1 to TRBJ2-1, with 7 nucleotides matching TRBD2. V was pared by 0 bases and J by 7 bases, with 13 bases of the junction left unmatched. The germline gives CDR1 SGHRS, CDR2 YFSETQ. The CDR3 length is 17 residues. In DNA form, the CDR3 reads TGCGCCAGCAGCTTGGGGACCTTAGCGGGTAGAGGGAATGAGCAGTTCTTC. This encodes CASSLGTLAGRGNEQFF.

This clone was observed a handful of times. The CDR3 spells CASSEIAGNNEQFF. CDR3 nucleotide sequence: TGCGCCAGCAGCGAAATAGCGGGGAACAATGAGCAGTTCTTC. This rearrangement joins TRBV5-1 to TRBJ2-1; 8 bases agree with TRBD2. Germline V gives CDR1 SGHRS, CDR2 YFSETQ. V shed 4 bases and J 5 bases; nucleotides not matched to a gene: 5. The CDR3 consists of 14 residues. Based on the CDR3 plus reference TRBV5-1 and TRBJ2-1, the full variable domain is KAGVTQTPRYLIKTRGQQVTLSCSPISGHRSVSWYQQTPGQGLQFLFEYFSETQRNKGNFPGRFSGRQFSNSRSEMNVSTLELGDSALYLCASSEIAGNNEQFFGPGTRLTVL.